This T cell receptor beta chain was identified in a study of blood T cell repertoires in COVID-19. The CDR3 is made up of 15 amino acids. Germline CDR1 and CDR2: SGHTA and FQGNSA. Trimming cost V 2 bases and J 5 bases; bases outside gene matches: 7. Libraries were prepared by immunoSEQ multiplex PCR; TCRdb keeps only in-frame clonotypes and omits some of them. This sample has 450,000 to 600,000 clones, with approximately 90% found just once. This sequence originates from a woman aged 18-29 years who had recovered from COVID-19. Material for sequencing was PBMCs or T cells enriched from blood (not recorded which). V and J are TRBV7-2 and TRBJ1-1; 8 bases agree with TRBD1. Here the CDR3 DNA reads TGTGCCAGCAGCTTAATAGGACAGGGACGGACTGAAGCTTTCTTT. Translating gives CASSLIGQGRTEAFF.